This TCR beta chain stems from a study of graft-versus-host responses after intestinal transplantation. Overall study: Recipients received multivisceral, liver-intestinal, or isolated intestinal transplants.

V dropped 7 bases and J dropped 5 bases, with 18 bases sitting between them. CDR1 and CDR2 from the germline V gene are LNHDA and SQIVND (reference sequence). CDR3 size: 15 residues. Repertoires were generated with immunoSEQ multiplex PCR, while TCRdb's copy carries only in-frame clones and drops some. The sample carries more than 95,000 clones, more than 85% recorded once. Overall study results and limits: GvH clones appeared in recipient marrow, some first in ileum or blood.

To note about this clone: The antigen is undetermined.

The chain uses TRBV19 and TRBJ1-5; a weak D match, TRBD1 (6 bases). The material was unstimulated CD4+ T cells sorted from spleen or lymph node cells, obtained before intestinal transplant. This clonotype was sampled from a human donor who received an intestinal transplant. CDR3 DNA: TGTGCCAGTACCCTAGGGGGTCCACGGGATCAGCCCCAGCATTTT. Its protein is CASTLGGPRDQPQHF.